The TCR beta chain described here comes from a study of CD8 T cells in Susac syndrome. The CDR3 loop spans 14 amino acids. Germline-derived CDR1 and CDR2 are SGHAT and FQNNGV. V was shortened by 1 base and J by 2 bases, with 7 bases between the two germline ends. After extraction with the RNeasy kit, about 0.45 to 1 ug of the RNA was reverse transcribed using random hexamers. A single record per CDR3 protein comes from TCRdb applying MiXCR to the immunoSEQ multiplex PCR reads. This table holds under 200,000 distinct CDR3 sequences, approximately 95% found once. CD8+ and CD4+ T cells taken from blood had their TCR beta sequenced.

The TCR sequence derives from a human donor with Susac syndrome. V is TRBV11-2 and J is TRBJ2-3; D not resolved. Sequences were obtained from CD4+ T cells from PBMCs. CDR3 amino acids: CASSLALHTDTQYF. The DNA of the CDR3 is TGTGCCAGCAGCTTAGCTCTACACACAGATACGCAGTATTTT.